Listed below are T cell receptor beta chains from one sample, sequenced in a study of PD-1 blockade in classical Hodgkin lymphoma. Assay used: immunoSEQ multiplex PCR; TCRdb lists only in-frame clones, some missing. The sample includes some 52,000 clones, approximately 89% of them seen just once. The starting material was peripheral blood mononuclear cells (PBMCs), obtained before the fourth cycle of nivolumab. The receptor set was obtained from a human donor with classical Hodgkin lymphoma. Both conserved end residues are part of each CDR3. Each record gives: CDR3 protein, CDR3 DNA, clone size, D gene, V gene, J gene. The D gene is left open where the match is weak. The size of a clone is reported for some rows only, either as once, few or many, or as a class for expanded clones.

CDR3 protein: CASRTGWEETQYF; CDR3 DNA: TGTGCCAGTAGGACCGGATGGGAAGAGACCCAGTACTTC; clone size: .; D gene: .; V gene: TRBV19; J gene: TRBJ2-5
CDR3 protein: CASSRGTGNTIYF; CDR3 DNA: TGTGCCAGCAGCAGGGGAACGGGAAACACCATATATTTT; clone size: .; D gene: .; V gene: TRBV5-6; J gene: TRBJ1-3
CDR3 protein: CATRLGTGNEKLFF; CDR3 DNA: TGCGCCACCCGGCTTGGGACAGGCAATGAAAAACTGTTTTTT; clone size: .; D gene: TRBD1; V gene: TRBV5-1; J gene: TRBJ1-4
CDR3 protein: CASSLGLAGVGGEQYF; CDR3 DNA: TGTGCCAGCAGCTTGGGGCTAGCGGGAGTCGGCGGCGAGCAGTACTTC; clone size: few; D gene: TRBD2; V gene: TRBV11-2; J gene: TRBJ2-7
CDR3 protein: CASSRRGLRDLNTEAFF; CDR3 DNA: TGTGCCAGCAGCCGCCGGGGGCTGCGAGACCTGAACACTGAAGCTTTCTTT; clone size: .; D gene: .; V gene: TRBV7-3; J gene: TRBJ1-1
CDR3 protein: CASSPRGDGHNEQFF; CDR3 DNA: TGTGCCAGCAGTCCCCGGGGGGATGGGCACAATGAGCAGTTCTTC; clone size: .; D gene: TRBD2; V gene: TRBV6-4; J gene: TRBJ2-1
CDR3 protein: CASSSLQGGLYEQYF; CDR3 DNA: TGTGCCAGCAGCTCGTTACAGGGGGGGCTCTACGAGCAGTACTTC; clone size: once; D gene: .; V gene: TRBV11-2; J gene: TRBJ2-7
CDR3 protein: CASSVGEGLAIYEQFF; CDR3 DNA: TGTGCCAGCAGCGTGGGGGAGGGACTAGCGATTTATGAGCAGTTCTTC; clone size: .; D gene: TRBD2; V gene: TRBV9; J gene: TRBJ2-1
CDR3 protein: CASSPLAGAYNEQFF; CDR3 DNA: TGTGCCAGCAGTCCACTAGCGGGAGCCTACAATGAGCAGTTCTTC; clone size: .; D gene: TRBD2; V gene: TRBV27; J gene: TRBJ2-1
CDR3 protein: CAGPRSTGELFF; CDR3 DNA: TGTGCCGGCCCAAGGTCCACCGGGGAGCTGTTTTTT; clone size: .; D gene: .; V gene: TRBV30; J gene: TRBJ2-2
CDR3 protein: CASQKGGTSRTSGRETQYF; CDR3 DNA: TGTGCCAGCCAGAAAGGCGGGACTTCACGGACTAGCGGCAGAGAGACCCAGTACTTC; clone size: .; D gene: TRBD2; V gene: TRBV2; J gene: TRBJ2-5
CDR3 protein: CASSETSGGTGELFF; CDR3 DNA: TGTGCCAGCAGTGAGACTAGCGGGGGTACCGGGGAGCTGTTTTTT; clone size: .; D gene: TRBD2; V gene: TRBV6-1; J gene: TRBJ2-2
CDR3 protein: CASSRTGGGGYTF; CDR3 DNA: TGCGCCAGCAGCAGAACAGGGGGCGGTGGCTACACCTTC; clone size: .; D gene: TRBD1; V gene: TRBV5-1; J gene: TRBJ1-2
CDR3 protein: CASSLIPAGGIEQYF; CDR3 DNA: TGTGCCAGCAGCTTAATCCCAGCAGGGGGAATCGAGCAGTACTTC; clone size: .; D gene: TRBD1; V gene: TRBV7-3; J gene: TRBJ2-7
CDR3 protein: CATSRGKDRGAEQFF; CDR3 DNA: TGTGCCACCAGCAGAGGTAAAGACAGGGGCGCTGAGCAGTTCTTC; clone size: .; D gene: TRBD1; V gene: TRBV15; J gene: TRBJ2-1
CDR3 protein: CASGASGETQYF; CDR3 DNA: TGTGCCAGTGGAGCCTCGGGGGAGACCCAGTACTTC; clone size: .; D gene: .; V gene: TRBV19; J gene: TRBJ2-5
CDR3 protein: CASSVQPGRPHNEQFF; CDR3 DNA: TGTGCCAGCAGCGTACAGCCGGGACGCCCCCACAATGAGCAGTTCTTC; clone size: .; D gene: .; V gene: TRBV9; J gene: TRBJ2-1
CDR3 protein: CASSRQGVYATYEQYF; CDR3 DNA: TGTGCCAGCAGTCGGCAGGGGGTCTACGCTACCTACGAGCAGTACTTC; clone size: .; D gene: TRBD1; V gene: TRBV2; J gene: TRBJ2-7
CDR3 protein: CSATLAMAGEQFF; CDR3 DNA: TGCAGCGCGACCCTAGCGATGGCTGGTGAGCAGTTCTTC; clone size: few; D gene: .; V gene: TRBV29-1; J gene: TRBJ2-1
CDR3 protein: CASSLGQGGSYEQYF; CDR3 DNA: TGTGCCAGCAGTTTAGGGCAGGGAGGGTCCTACGAGCAGTACTTC; clone size: once; D gene: TRBD2; V gene: TRBV28; J gene: TRBJ2-7
CDR3 protein: CASSLMGTSYEQYF; CDR3 DNA: TGTGCCAGTAGTCTCATGGGGACTAGCTACGAGCAGTACTTC; clone size: few; D gene: TRBD2; V gene: TRBV19; J gene: TRBJ2-7
CDR3 protein: CSAEQQETQYF; CDR3 DNA: TGCAGTGCGGAACAGCAAGAGACCCAGTACTTC; clone size: .; D gene: .; V gene: TRBV20-1; J gene: TRBJ2-5
CDR3 protein: CASSLFGGRGQSVSPLHF; CDR3 DNA: TGTGCCAGCAGTTTATTTGGGGGTAGGGGACAGTCAGTCTCACCCCTCCACTTT; clone size: .; D gene: TRBD1; V gene: TRBV28; J gene: TRBJ1-6
CDR3 protein: CAISGGNSPLHF; CDR3 DNA: TGTGCCATCAGTGGAGGAAATTCACCCCTCCACTTT; clone size: .; D gene: .; V gene: TRBV10-3; J gene: TRBJ1-6
CDR3 protein: CSIQTGNNEKLFF; CDR3 DNA: TGCAGCATCCAGACAGGGAATAATGAAAAACTGTTTTTT; clone size: .; D gene: TRBD1; V gene: TRBV29-1; J gene: TRBJ1-4
CDR3 protein: CASSEAGGTVNQPQHF; CDR3 DNA: TGTGCCAGCAGTGAAGCAGGGGGGACAGTCAATCAGCCCCAGCATTTT; clone size: .; D gene: TRBD1; V gene: TRBV6-1; J gene: TRBJ1-5
CDR3 protein: CASSVESLADEQFF; CDR3 DNA: TGTGCCAGCAGCGTAGAATCCCTAGCCGATGAGCAGTTCTTC; clone size: .; D gene: .; V gene: TRBV9; J gene: TRBJ2-1
CDR3 protein: CASSNLGAGVEDYGYTF; CDR3 DNA: TGTGCCAGCAGCAATTTGGGGGCAGGGGTGGAGGACTATGGCTACACCTTC; clone size: .; D gene: .; V gene: TRBV21-1; J gene: TRBJ1-2
CDR3 protein: CASSPSSGGIGSYEQYF; CDR3 DNA: TGTGCCAGCTCACCATCTAGCGGGGGGATTGGGAGCTACGAGCAGTACTTC; clone size: .; D gene: TRBD2; V gene: TRBV18; J gene: TRBJ2-7
CDR3 protein: CASSQAYEQYF; CDR3 DNA: TGCGCCAGCAGTCAGGCGTACGAGCAGTACTTC; clone size: .; D gene: .; V gene: TRBV23-1; J gene: TRBJ2-7
CDR3 protein: CASSLYGSYEQYF; CDR3 DNA: TGTGCCAGCAGTTTATACGGCTCCTACGAGCAGTACTTC; clone size: .; D gene: .; V gene: TRBV27; J gene: TRBJ2-7
CDR3 protein: CASSPGINSQNEQFF; CDR3 DNA: TGCGCCAGCAGCCCCGGGATCAATTCCCAAAATGAGCAGTTCTTC; clone size: .; D gene: .; V gene: TRBV5-1; J gene: TRBJ2-1
CDR3 protein: CASSQDGRGGNTIYF; CDR3 DNA: TGTGCCAGCAGCCAAGATGGTCGGGGAGGAAACACCATATATTTT; clone size: .; D gene: .; V gene: TRBV4-2; J gene: TRBJ1-3
CDR3 protein: CASSEQGGTDTQYF; CDR3 DNA: TGTGCCAGCAGTGAACAGGGAGGCACAGATACGCAGTATTTT; clone size: once; D gene: .; V gene: TRBV2; J gene: TRBJ2-3
CDR3 protein: CASSFNYEQYF; CDR3 DNA: TGTGCCAGCAGTTTCAATTACGAGCAGTACTTC; clone size: few; D gene: .; V gene: TRBV27; J gene: TRBJ2-7
CDR3 protein: CASSAPGLAYDEQFF; CDR3 DNA: TGTGCCAGCAGTGCGCCGGGACTAGCGTACGATGAGCAGTTCTTC; clone size: .; D gene: TRBD2; V gene: TRBV6-1; J gene: TRBJ2-1
CDR3 protein: CASSVGRLNTGELFF; CDR3 DNA: TGTGCCAGCAGCGTAGGACGGCTGAACACCGGGGAGCTGTTTTTT; clone size: .; D gene: .; V gene: TRBV9; J gene: TRBJ2-2
CDR3 protein: CASSAGVGNQPQHF; CDR3 DNA: TGTGCCAGCAGCGCAGGGGTGGGCAATCAGCCCCAGCATTTT; clone size: .; D gene: .; V gene: TRBV9; J gene: TRBJ1-5
CDR3 protein: CASSQGDSKNEKLFF; CDR3 DNA: TGCGCCAGCAGCCAAGGGGACAGCAAGAATGAAAAACTGTTTTTT; clone size: .; D gene: TRBD1; V gene: TRBV4-1; J gene: TRBJ1-4
CDR3 protein: CASSQVTTEAFF; CDR3 DNA: TGTGCCAGCAGCCAAGTTACAACCGAAGCTTTCTTT; clone size: .; D gene: .; V gene: TRBV14; J gene: TRBJ1-1
CDR3 protein: CASRQLAGGTDTQYF; CDR3 DNA: TGTGCCAGCAGGCAACTAGCGGGGGGCACAGATACGCAGTATTTT; clone size: .; D gene: TRBD2; V gene: TRBV6-1; J gene: TRBJ2-3
CDR3 protein: CASSKPRQGKGGYTF; CDR3 DNA: TGTGCCAGCAGTAAACCCCGACAGGGAAAGGGTGGCTACACCTTC; clone size: .; D gene: TRBD1; V gene: TRBV6-4; J gene: TRBJ1-2
CDR3 protein: CASSPEGFYNEQFF; CDR3 DNA: TGTGCCAGCAGCCCCGAGGGGTTTTACAATGAGCAGTTCTTC; clone size: few; D gene: .; V gene: TRBV7-3; J gene: TRBJ2-1
CDR3 protein: CASSLAMGQVLYGYTF; CDR3 DNA: TGCGCCAGCAGCTTGGCCATGGGACAGGTCCTCTATGGCTACACCTTC; clone size: .; D gene: TRBD1; V gene: TRBV5-1; J gene: TRBJ1-2
CDR3 protein: CASSSGWRVRPGELFF; CDR3 DNA: TGTGCCAGCAGTTCGGGGTGGAGGGTCCGGCCCGGGGAGCTGTTTTTT; clone size: .; D gene: .; V gene: TRBV6-5; J gene: TRBJ2-2
CDR3 protein: CASSPLGQGVHEQYF; CDR3 DNA: TGTGCCAGCTCACCACTTGGACAGGGCGTCCACGAGCAGTACTTC; clone size: .; D gene: TRBD1; V gene: TRBV18; J gene: TRBJ2-7
CDR3 protein: CASSYPTGQGEDTQYF; CDR3 DNA: TGTGCCAGCAGTTACCCGACCGGACAGGGGGAAGATACGCAGTATTTT; clone size: .; D gene: TRBD1; V gene: TRBV6-6; J gene: TRBJ2-3
CDR3 protein: CASSEALDNLSSYEQYF; CDR3 DNA: TGTGCCAGCAGTGAAGCGCTAGATAATCTCAGCTCCTACGAGCAGTACTTC; clone size: .; D gene: .; V gene: TRBV6-1; J gene: TRBJ2-7
CDR3 protein: CASKDSGGKNIQYF; CDR3 DNA: TGTGCCAGCAAGGATAGCGGCGGCAAAAACATTCAGTACTTC; clone size: .; D gene: .; V gene: TRBV6-5; J gene: TRBJ2-4
CDR3 protein: CASKTGTTVGGNTIYF; CDR3 DNA: TGTGCCAGCAAAACCGGGACCACGGTCGGTGGAAACACCATATATTTT; clone size: .; D gene: .; V gene: TRBV7-8; J gene: TRBJ1-3
CDR3 protein: CASSLTGSTDTQYF; CDR3 DNA: TGTGCCAGCAGCTTGACAGGGAGCACAGATACGCAGTATTTT; clone size: once; D gene: TRBD1; V gene: TRBV7-3; J gene: TRBJ2-3
CDR3 protein: CASSPAGGAGGPNEQFF; CDR3 DNA: TGTGCCAGCAGCCCAGCGGGCGGTGCGGGAGGGCCCAATGAGCAGTTCTTC; clone size: .; D gene: TRBD2; V gene: TRBV7-3; J gene: TRBJ2-1
CDR3 protein: CASRSGTGYSNQPQHF; CDR3 DNA: TGTGCCAGTAGGTCCGGGACAGGTTATAGCAATCAGCCCCAGCATTTT; clone size: .; D gene: TRBD1; V gene: TRBV19; J gene: TRBJ1-5
CDR3 protein: CASSRGEQGQPQHF; CDR3 DNA: TGTGCCAGCAGCCGCGGGGAGCAAGGTCAGCCCCAGCATTTT; clone size: .; D gene: .; V gene: TRBV7-9; J gene: TRBJ1-5
CDR3 protein: CASSLASGGNIQYF; CDR3 DNA: TGTGCCAGCAGCTTAGCATCAGGGGGAAACATTCAGTACTTC; clone size: once; D gene: TRBD1; V gene: TRBV7-6; J gene: TRBJ2-4
CDR3 protein: CASLRDWGQETQYF; CDR3 DNA: TGTGCCAGCTTGAGAGACTGGGGCCAAGAGACCCAGTACTTC; clone size: .; D gene: .; V gene: TRBV18; J gene: TRBJ2-5
CDR3 protein: CASSPYSTETQYF; CDR3 DNA: TGTGCCAGCAGCCCCTACAGTACGGAGACCCAGTACTTC; clone size: .; D gene: .; V gene: TRBV5-4; J gene: TRBJ2-5
CDR3 protein: CASSFLAGGTDTQYF; CDR3 DNA: TGTGCCAGCAGCTTTCTAGCGGGGGGCACAGATACGCAGTATTTT; clone size: .; D gene: TRBD2; V gene: TRBV5-5; J gene: TRBJ2-3
CDR3 protein: CASSRVLAPQETQYF; CDR3 DNA: TGTGCCAGCAGCCGAGTTCTAGCGCCTCAAGAGACCCAGTACTTC; clone size: .; D gene: .; V gene: TRBV11-2; J gene: TRBJ2-5
CDR3 protein: CASSQDLGSRSYEQYF; CDR3 DNA: TGCGCCAGCAGCCAAGATCTGGGATCTCGCTCCTACGAGCAGTACTTC; clone size: .; D gene: .; V gene: TRBV4-1; J gene: TRBJ2-7